These 21 T cell receptor beta chains were sequenced from one sample in a study of lymphopenia after photon versus proton radiotherapy. Profiling relied on immunoSEQ multiplex PCR, and the TCRdb table lists in-frame clones only, not all of them. The table lists around 30,000 clones, over 75% of them singletons. The specimen comprised peripheral blood, sampled from a patient treated with proton-based radiotherapy. These receptors came from a woman in her 70s with pancreatic cancer.

The V and J genes are TRBV7-9 and TRBJ1-2, with TRBD1 matching 8 bases. This CDR3 spans 15 amino acids. The J segment lost 8 bases and the V segment lost 2 bases, leaving 10 bases of the junction unmatched. The germline gives CDR1 SEHNR, CDR2 FQNEAQ (reference sequence). This CDR3 reads CASSLIGDRPLGYTF. CDR3 sequence (DNA): TGTGCCAGCAGCTTAATAGGGGACAGGCCTCTGGGCTACACCTTC.

This rearrangement joins TRBV19 to TRBJ1-5, with TRBD1 matching over 8 bases. The CDR3 loop spans 15 amino acids. Per germline, CDR1 LNHDA and CDR2 SQIVND (reference sequence). V trimming: 5 bases; J trimming: 6 bases; junction bases outside the gene matches: 9. The CDR3 DNA reads as TGTGCCAGTAGTCCTCAGTGGACAGGGAGTCAGCCCCAGCATTTT. Encoded protein: CASSPQWTGSQPQHF.

Note on this clone: At one of its ends the junction is not consistent with the germline gene, which may arise from a read error. CDR3 sequence: CASNEDGSNQPQHF. Here the CDR3 DNA reads TGTGCCAGCAATGAAGACGGTAGCAATCAGCCCCAGCATTTT. The chain joins TRBV2 to TRBJ1-5, with D uncertain. Germline V lookup: CDR1 SNHLY, CDR2 FYNNEI. This CDR3 has 14 amino acids.

The chain employs TRBV28 and TRBJ2-1, with 12 bases fitting TRBD2. V shed 5 bases, J shed 5 bases, and the junction held 7 bases outside the gene matches. The V gene's germline CDR1 is MDHEN and CDR2 SYDVKM. CDR3 length: 16 residues. CDR3 DNA: TGTGCCAGCAGTCCCCTCCGGACTAGCGGGAACAATGAGCAGTTCTTC. As protein: CASSPLRTSGNNEQFF. Full variable domain (missing parts from reference TRBV28 and TRBJ2-1): DVKVTQSSRYLVKRTGEKVFLECVQDMDHENMFWYRQDPGLGLRLIYFSYDVKMKEKGDIPEGYSVSREKKERFSLILESASTNQTSMYLCASSPLRTSGNNEQFFGPGTRLTVL.

V gene TRBV6-1 combines with J gene TRBJ2-3, with a possible D match to TRBD1 (6 bases). The CDR3 is 15 residues long. The germline gives CDR1 MNHNS, CDR2 SASEGT. V was trimmed by 1 base and J by 0 bases, leaving 8 bases between them. The CDR3 region is CASSEVGTSTDTQYF. The CDR3 DNA is TGTGCCAGCAGTGAAGTCGGGACAAGCACAGATACGCAGTATTTT.

A remark on this clone: A read error may produce the germline difference seen at one junction end. V is TRBV7-2 and J is TRBJ2-3; D ambiguous. This CDR3 is built from 16 residues. CDR1 is SGHTA, CDR2 FQGNSA, per germline. The CDR3 DNA sequence: TGTGCCAGCAGCGTAGCCGGGCGTCCTAGCACAGATACGCAGTATTTT. Encoded protein: CASSVAGRPSTDTQYF.

The chain employs TRBV6-1 and TRBJ1-1; perhaps TRBD1 as D (5 bases). Looked up from germline, CDR1 is MNHNS and CDR2 is SASEGT. V was cut by 0 bases and J by 2 bases, with 13 bases left in between. CDR3 length: 16 residues. CDR3 in amino acids: CASSEARGASNTEAFF. In DNA form, the CDR3 reads TGTGCCAGCAGTGAAGCCCGCGGGGCTAGCAACACTGAAGCTTTCTTT.

This clone was observed a few times. This chain uses TRBV11-2 with TRBJ2-7; the D is unclear. This CDR3 has 13 amino acids. Trimming left V 1 base short and J 6 bases short, with 10 bases between. CDR1 and CDR2 from the germline V gene are SGHAT and FQNNGV. The CDR3: CASSLGGSGEQYF. The CDR3 DNA follows: TGTGCCAGCAGCTTAGGTGGGTCAGGCGAGCAGTACTTC. Based on the CDR3 plus reference TRBV11-2 and TRBJ2-7, the full variable domain is EAGVAQSPRYKIIEKRQSVAFWCNPISGHATLYWYQQILGQGPKLLIQFQNNGVVDDSQLPKDRFSAERLKGVDSTLKIQPAKLEDSAVYLCASSLGGSGEQYFGPGTRLTVT.

The CDR3 region is CASSGRPGQGAGQPQHF. The CDR3 DNA reads TGTGCCAGCAGCGGGAGGCCGGGACAGGGGGCTGGGCAGCCCCAGCATTTT. The chain joins TRBV2 to TRBJ1-5, with 12 nucleotides matching TRBD1. Unmatched junction bases numbered 13, after V lost 6 bases and J lost 7 bases. This CDR3 has 17 amino acids. Germline values: CDR1 SNHLY, CDR2 FYNNEI.

A few counts support this clone. V is TRBV5-8 and J is TRBJ1-3; perhaps TRBD1 as D (5 bases). V was cut by 2 bases and J by 3 bases, with 6 bases left in between. This CDR3 is 13 amino acids long. Germline CDR1 SGHTS, CDR2 YDEGEE. CDR3 in DNA: TGTGCCAGCAGCTTTAGGGGTGGAAACACCATATATTTT. It is translated as CASSFRGGNTIYF. The variable domain in full, completed from reference TRBV5-8 and TRBJ1-3, reads EAGVTQSPTHLIKTRGQQATLRCSPISGHTSVYWYQQALGLGLQFLLWYDEGEERNRGNFPPRFSGRQFPNYSSELNVNALELEDSALYLCASSFRGGNTIYFGEGSWLTVV.

This chain uses TRBV5-1 with TRBJ2-3; a possible D gene is TRBD2 (6 bases). From germline, CDR1 is SGHRS and CDR2 YFSETQ. The CDR3 is 15 residues long. Trimming removed 2 bases at V and 4 bases at J, with 14 bases between. CDR3 amino acids: CASSFTGESADTQYF. CDR3 sequence (DNA): TGCGCCAGCAGCTTCACGGGAGAGAGCGCAGATACGCAGTATTTT.

This chain connects TRBV28 to TRBJ2-7, with 7 bases identical to TRBD1. CDR3 size: 13 residues. Germline V gene lookup returns CDR1 MDHEN and CDR2 SYDVKM. Trimming took 6 bases from V and 1 from J; bases not matched to a gene: 3. The CDR3 coding sequence is TGTGCCAGCAGCGGACAGGCATCCTACGAGCAGTACTTC. Its translation: CASSGQASYEQYF.

The chain employs TRBV2 and TRBJ2-1; D possibly matches TRBD1 or TRBD2 (6 bases each). The V gene lost 7 bases and the J gene lost 1 base, with 14 bases spanning the gap. The CDR3 is 15 amino acids. CDR1 and CDR2 (germline): SNHLY, FYNNEI. CDR3 protein: CASKGRTVSYNEQFF. The CDR3 region has the DNA TGTGCCAGCAAGGGGAGGACAGTATCCTACAATGAGCAGTTCTTC.

The rearrangement uses TRBV4-1 and TRBJ2-2; D not certain. The length of the CDR3 is 15 residues. Germline assignment: CDR1 MGHRA and CDR2 YSYEKL. Trimming cost V 1 base and J 4 bases, with 10 bases left between them. The chain's CDR3 is CASSQAAETTGELFF. CDR3 nucleotide sequence: TGCGCCAGCAGCCAAGCAGCAGAGACCACCGGGGAGCTGTTTTTT.

The chain carries TRBV7-2 and TRBJ2-7, with D possibly being TRBD2 (6 bases). CDR1 and CDR2 from the germline V gene are SGHTA and FQGNSA. V was pared by 1 base and J by 5 bases, with 15 bases between. The CDR3 spans 15 residues. The CDR3 coding sequence is TGTGCCAGCAGCTTAGACCCCCCCGGAGGGAACGAGCAGTACTTC. Its protein is CASSLDPPGGNEQYF.

With regard to this clone: The junction departs from the called germline gene at one end, perhaps through a read error. The chain is built from TRBV7-7 and TRBJ2-5; TRBD1 agrees at 11 bases. The CDR3 totals 14 residues. Germline V lookup: CDR1 SSHAT, CDR2 FNYEAQ (reference sequence). CDR3: CASSLGTGGETQYF. The CDR3 DNA reads as TGTGCTAGCAGCCTCGGGACAGGGGGGGAGACCCAGTACTTC. Using reference TRBV7-7 and TRBJ2-5 for the parts outside the CDR3, the full variable domain is GAGVSQSPRYKVTKRGQDVTLRCDPISSHATLYWYQQALGQGPEFLTYFNYEAQPDKSGLPSDRFSAERPEGSISTLTIQRTEQRDSAMYRCASSLGTGGETQYFGPGTRLLVL.

The J gene is TRBJ1-2, the V gene TRBV10-3; unclear D gene. Per germline, CDR1 ENHRY and CDR2 SYGVKD. There are 15 residues in the CDR3. The V end was cut by 3 bases, the J end by 0 bases, with 11 bases between. The CDR3 coding sequence is TGTGCCATCAGTGATGGCTCAGGTGCTAACTATGGCTACACCTTC. Its translation is CAISDGSGANYGYTF.

The rearrangement joins TRBV4-3 to TRBJ1-4; D might be TRBD1 (6 bases). Trimming shortened V by 0 bases and J by 7 bases, and 24 bases separated the two germline ends. The CDR3 totals 19 residues. In germline, CDR1 is LGHNA, CDR2 YSLEER. CDR3 coding DNA: TGCGCCAGCAGCCAAGACTTACCCGCCACAGGGTGGAAAGGTGAAAAACTGTTTTTT. Translation: CASSQDLPATGWKGEKLFF.

The rearrangement uses TRBV9 and TRBJ2-2; TRBD2 matches at 7 bases. With 0 bases clipped from V and 2 bases from J, the junction kept 4 bases outside the gene matches. This CDR3 is 16 amino acids long. In germline, CDR1 is SGDLS, CDR2 YYNGEE. CDR3 in amino acids: CASSVARGGNTGELFF. As DNA, the CDR3 is TGTGCCAGCAGCGTAGCCCGCGGGGGAAACACCGGGGAGCTGTTTTTT.

The chain recombines TRBV11-3 with TRBJ2-3; TRBD1 might be the D (5 bases). Germline-derived CDR1 and CDR2 are SGHNT and YENEEA. The CDR3 has 15 residues. Trimming left V 4 bases short and J 0 bases short, with 11 bases between. The CDR3 reads CASSYTGVSTDTQYF. CDR3 DNA sequence: TGTGCCAGCAGCTACACAGGCGTTAGCACAGATACGCAGTATTTT.

This chain connects TRBV7-2 to TRBJ2-5, with no clear D. Trimming cost V 1 base and J 2 bases, with 8 bases left between them. In germline, CDR1 is SGHTA, CDR2 FQGNSA. The CDR3 has 14 residues. CDR3 residues: CASSLGAQQETQYF. CDR3 nucleotide sequence: TGTGCCAGCAGCTTAGGAGCACAACAAGAGACCCAGTACTTC.